Below, 10 T cell receptor beta chains from the same sample are listed, as sequenced in a study of shared clonotypes between healthy human individuals. The data were produced by immunoSEQ multiplex PCR, yet TCRdb's version contains in-frame clones alone and is incomplete. The sample comprises tens of thousands of clones, under 65% of which are singletons, and around 50% rests with the top ten. Sequencing was done on a sample of memory CD8+ T cells sorted from blood. The subset is: CD45RO+ cells pooled with CCR7-negative TemRA cells. The receptors here all came from a man younger than 45 in good health.

This chain links TRBV27 with TRBJ1-1, with 10 bases aligning to TRBD1. The CDR3 extends over 16 amino acids. With 6 bases clipped from V and 4 bases from J, the junction kept 11 bases outside the gene matches. Germline V lookup: CDR1 MNHEY, CDR2 SMNVEV (reference sequence). CDR3 residues: CASSHRDRGSGTEAFF. Here the CDR3 DNA reads TGTGCCAGCAGCCACCGGGACAGGGGATCGGGCACTGAAGCTTTCTTT.

This clone was seen more than once but under ten times. Other nucleotide sequences in the sample specify the same CDR3. This chain uses TRBV30 with TRBJ2-6; D is ambiguous. V lost 2 bases, J lost 4 bases, and 9 bases lay in between. The CDR3 contains 14 residues. Germline V CDR1 and CDR2: GTSNPN, SVGIG (reference sequence). For the CDR3, the DNA is TGTGCCTGGAGTTTGGATAGCGGGGCCAACGTCCTGACTTTC. Amino acid sequence: CAWSLDSGANVLTF.

The J gene is TRBJ2-7, the V gene TRBV25-1; D tentatively fits TRBD1 or TRBD2 (5 bases each). Looked up from germline, CDR1 is MGHDK and CDR2 is SYGVNS. The V end lost 3 bases, the J end lost 4 bases, and 13 bases lay between the germline ends. The CDR3 sequence is 14 residues long. The CDR3 here is CASSETTRGYEQYF. The CDR3 nucleotides are TGTGCCAGCAGTGAGACAACTAGGGGTTACGAGCAGTACTTC.

The V call is TRBV28, the J call TRBJ2-1; 10 bases are a match to TRBD2. This CDR3 comprises 14 residues. Germline CDR1 reads MDHEN; CDR2 reads SYDVKM. V lost 10 bases, J lost 4 bases, and 7 bases stayed unmatched. DNA for the CDR3: TGTGCCACGCTAGCGGGAGTAGGATACAATGAGCAGTTCTTC. Translated, it gives CATLAGVGYNEQFF.

This clone has only one observation. This rearrangement joins TRBV5-5 to TRBJ2-4; possible D gene TRBD1, 5 bases. The CDR3 runs 15 residues. Trimming took 1 base from V and 6 from J, leaving 14 bases between them. Germline CDR1 SGHKS, CDR2 YYEKEE (reference sequence). CDR3 DNA: TGTGCCAGCAGCTTGAATCCAGGGTCGGCAAACATTCAGTACTTC. This translates into CASSLNPGSANIQYF.

This clone has only a few counts. The chain combines TRBV11-3 with TRBJ1-5; D remains unclear. The V gene lost 3 bases and the J gene lost 7 bases, with 13 bases spanning the gap. The CDR3 length is 14 residues. The V gene's germline CDR1 is SGHNT and CDR2 YENEEA. Here the CDR3 reads CASSFWRERQPQHF. DNA for the CDR3: TGTGCCAGCAGCTTCTGGAGGGAGCGGCAGCCCCAGCATTTT.

This clone showed up just once. This chain uses TRBV11-3 with TRBJ2-7, with 7 nucleotides matching TRBD2. The CDR3 has 14 residues. V dropped 3 bases and J dropped 5; count of bases not matched to a gene: 7. Germline CDR1 and CDR2: SGHNT and YENEEA. CDR3 sequence reads: CASSLGQGRDEQYF. The DNA of the CDR3 is TGTGCCAGCAGCTTGGGGCAAGGGAGGGACGAGCAGTACTTC.

The chain is built from TRBV25-1 and TRBJ2-2, with D possibly matching TRBD2 (6 bases). This CDR3 is 14 amino acids long. V dropped 6 bases and J dropped 3 bases, with 11 bases sitting between them. Germline CDR1 and CDR2: MGHDK and SYGVNS. CDR3 protein: CASRGLADTGELFF. The CDR3 DNA sequence: TGTGCCAGCAGGGGACTGGCGGACACCGGGGAGCTGTTTTTT.

This clone was seen a few times. The J gene is TRBJ1-1, the V gene TRBV18; D perhaps matches TRBD1 (6 bases). The CDR3 covers 13 residues. V lost 2 bases and J lost 14, with 18 bases in between. CDR1 KGHSH and CDR2 LQKENI come from the germline V gene. This CDR3 reads CASSPVVGQTQFF. The CDR3 DNA follows: TGTGCCAGCTCACCAGTTGTTGGACAGACCCAATTCTTT.

This clone was recorded a few times. The chain employs TRBV7-2 and TRBJ2-2; 8 bases agree with TRBD2. Per germline, CDR1 SGHTA and CDR2 FQGNSA. The CDR3 has 17 amino acids. Trimming removed 7 bases from V and 1 base from J; junction bases left unmatched: 11. The DNA of the CDR3 is TGTGCCAGCACGGTGACTGCCGGGAGGGGGAACACCGGGGAGCTGTTTTTT. Translating gives CASTVTAGRGNTGELFF.